The entry below gives a single T cell receptor (beta chain) sequence along with its context. The antigen is undetermined. This CDR3 is 11 amino acids long. V lost 7 bases to trimming and J lost 2 bases, with 6 bases between them. Germline V gives CDR1 SGHTA, CDR2 FQGNSA. The data stem from a study of T cell responses to AZD1222 COVID-19 vaccine. The study's findings and limits: Nearly half of the spike-specific TCRs reportedly recognize variant regions that carry no mutations. When two AZD1222 doses had been given, Spike-specific TCR breadth and depth rose. The donors showed a predominance of white British ancestry and of females, with possible underestimation of clonal diversity.

The method was immunoSEQ multiplex PCR; TCRdb's version includes in-frame clones alone and lacks a portion of them. The repertoire consists of fewer than 200,000 clones, with 80% to 90% occurring once and the leading ten covering more than 9%. Recipients boosted at about 4 weeks or about 12 weeks are pooled. The chain has TRBV7-2 and TRBJ2-7; D is unresolved. The sample in question was peripheral blood, obtained 28 days after the second AZD1222 dose. This TCR was sampled from an adult who received the AZD1222 COVID-19 vaccine. The CDR3 bases are TGTGCCAGCACCAATGCCTACGAGCAGTACTTC. It codes for CASTNAYEQYF.